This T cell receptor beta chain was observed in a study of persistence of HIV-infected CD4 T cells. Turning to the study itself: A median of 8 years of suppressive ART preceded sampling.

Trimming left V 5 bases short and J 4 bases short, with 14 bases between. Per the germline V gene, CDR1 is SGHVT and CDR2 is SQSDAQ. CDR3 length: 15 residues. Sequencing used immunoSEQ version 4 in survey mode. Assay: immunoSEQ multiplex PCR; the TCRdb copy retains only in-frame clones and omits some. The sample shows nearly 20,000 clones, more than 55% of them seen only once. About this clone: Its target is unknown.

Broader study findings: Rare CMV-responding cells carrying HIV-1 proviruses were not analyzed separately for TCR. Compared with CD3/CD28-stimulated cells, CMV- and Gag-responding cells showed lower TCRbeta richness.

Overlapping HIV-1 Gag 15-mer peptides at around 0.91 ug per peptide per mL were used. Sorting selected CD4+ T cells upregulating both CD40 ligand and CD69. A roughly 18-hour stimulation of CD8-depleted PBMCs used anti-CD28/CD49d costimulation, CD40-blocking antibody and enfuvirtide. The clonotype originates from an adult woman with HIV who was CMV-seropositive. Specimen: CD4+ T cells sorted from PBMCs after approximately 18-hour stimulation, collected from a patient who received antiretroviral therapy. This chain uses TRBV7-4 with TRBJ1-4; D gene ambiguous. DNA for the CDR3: TGTGCCAGCAGCCCGATGGAGGGATTTAATGAAAAACTGTTTTTT. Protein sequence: CASSPMEGFNEKLFF.